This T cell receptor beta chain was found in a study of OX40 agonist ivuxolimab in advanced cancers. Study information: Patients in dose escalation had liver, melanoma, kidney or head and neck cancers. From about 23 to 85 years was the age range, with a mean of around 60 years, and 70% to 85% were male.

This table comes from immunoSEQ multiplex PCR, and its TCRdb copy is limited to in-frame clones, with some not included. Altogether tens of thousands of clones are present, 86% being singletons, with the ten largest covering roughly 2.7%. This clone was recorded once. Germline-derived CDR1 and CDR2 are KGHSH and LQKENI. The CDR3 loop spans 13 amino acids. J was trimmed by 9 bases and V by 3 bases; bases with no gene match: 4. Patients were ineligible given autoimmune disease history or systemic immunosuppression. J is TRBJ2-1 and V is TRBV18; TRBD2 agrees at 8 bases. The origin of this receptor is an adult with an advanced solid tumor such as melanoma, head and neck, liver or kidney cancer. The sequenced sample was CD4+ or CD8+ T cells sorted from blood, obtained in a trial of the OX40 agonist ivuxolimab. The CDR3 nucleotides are TGTGCCAGCTCACCTCACGCGGGGGGTGAGCAGTTCTTC. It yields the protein CASSPHAGGEQFF. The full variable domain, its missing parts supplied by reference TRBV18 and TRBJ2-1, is NAGVMQNPRHLVRRRGQEARLRCSPMKGHSHVYWYRQLPEEGLKFMVYLQKENIIDESGMPKERFSAEFPKEGPSILRIQQVVRGDSAAYFCASSPHAGGEQFFGPGTRLTVL.